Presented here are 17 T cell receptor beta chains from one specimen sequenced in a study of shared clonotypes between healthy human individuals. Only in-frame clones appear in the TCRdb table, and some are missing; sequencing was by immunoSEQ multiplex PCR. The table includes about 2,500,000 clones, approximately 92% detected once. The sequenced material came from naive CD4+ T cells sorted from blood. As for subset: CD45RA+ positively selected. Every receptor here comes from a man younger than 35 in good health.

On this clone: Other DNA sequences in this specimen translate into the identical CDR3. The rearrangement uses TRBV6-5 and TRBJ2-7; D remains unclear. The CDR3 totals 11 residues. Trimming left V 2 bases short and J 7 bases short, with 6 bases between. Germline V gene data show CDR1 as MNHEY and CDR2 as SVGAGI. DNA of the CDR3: TGTGCCAGCAGTTACGCCGGAGAGCAGTACTTC. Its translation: CASSYAGEQYF.

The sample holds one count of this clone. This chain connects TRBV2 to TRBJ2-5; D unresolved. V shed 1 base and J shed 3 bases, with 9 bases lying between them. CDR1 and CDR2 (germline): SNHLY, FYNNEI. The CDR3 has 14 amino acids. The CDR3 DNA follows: TGTGCCAGCAGTGAAGTCAGGCCGGAAGAGACCCAGTACTTC. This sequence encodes CASSEVRPEETQYF.

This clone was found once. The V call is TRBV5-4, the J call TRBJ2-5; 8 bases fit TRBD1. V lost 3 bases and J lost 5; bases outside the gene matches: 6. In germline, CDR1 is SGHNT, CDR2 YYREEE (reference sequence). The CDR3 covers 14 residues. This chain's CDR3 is CASSSTRQGETQYF. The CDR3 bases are TGTGCCAGCAGCTCCACCCGACAGGGGGAGACCCAGTACTTC.

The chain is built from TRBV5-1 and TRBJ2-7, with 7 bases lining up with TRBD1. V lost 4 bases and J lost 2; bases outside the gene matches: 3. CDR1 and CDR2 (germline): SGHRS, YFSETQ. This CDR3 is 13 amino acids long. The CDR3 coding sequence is TGCGCCAGCAGCCAACAGGGGACCTACGAGCAGTACTTC. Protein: CASSQQGTYEQYF.

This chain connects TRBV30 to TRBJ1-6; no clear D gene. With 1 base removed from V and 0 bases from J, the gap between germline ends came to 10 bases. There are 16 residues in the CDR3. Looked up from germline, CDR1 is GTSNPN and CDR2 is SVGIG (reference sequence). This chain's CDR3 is CAWSGLRSSYNSPLHF. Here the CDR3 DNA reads TGTGCCTGGAGTGGGTTAAGGAGCTCCTATAATTCACCCCTCCACTTT. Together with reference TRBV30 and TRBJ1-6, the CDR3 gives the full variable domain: SQTIHQWPATLVQPVGSPLSLECTVEGTSNPNLYWYRQAAGRGLQLLFYSVGIGQISSEVPQNLSASRPQDRQFILSSKKLLLSDSGFYLCAWSGLRSSYNSPLHFGNGTRLTVT.

The CDR3 DNA reads as TGCGCCAGCAGGACGCCGCAGTCCTACAATGAGCAGTTCTTC. Translating it yields CASRTPQSYNEQFF. The chain is built from TRBV5-1 and TRBJ2-1; no reliable D call. Germline CDR1 is SGHRS and CDR2 is YFSETQ. CDR3 length equals 14 residues. Trimming cost V 5 bases and J 1 base, with 10 bases left between them.

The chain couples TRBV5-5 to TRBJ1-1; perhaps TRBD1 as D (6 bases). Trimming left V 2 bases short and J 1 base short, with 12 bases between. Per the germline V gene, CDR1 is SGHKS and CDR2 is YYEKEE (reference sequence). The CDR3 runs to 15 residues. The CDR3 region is CASSLGGAGNTEAFF. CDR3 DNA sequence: TGTGCCAGCAGCTTAGGGGGTGCGGGGAACACTGAAGCTTTCTTT.

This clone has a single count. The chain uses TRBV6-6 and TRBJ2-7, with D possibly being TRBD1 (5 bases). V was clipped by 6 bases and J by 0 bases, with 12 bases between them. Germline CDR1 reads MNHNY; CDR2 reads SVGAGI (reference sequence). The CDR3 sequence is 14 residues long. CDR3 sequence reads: CASSKRQTSYEQYF. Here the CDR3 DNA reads TGTGCCAGCAGCAAGAGACAGACCTCCTACGAGCAGTACTTC.

CDR3 residues: CASSVDLASEQYF. CDR3 DNA: TGTGCCAGCAGCGTAGATCTAGCTTCCGAGCAGTACTTC. The rearrangement links TRBV9 to TRBJ2-7; TRBD2 might be the D (5 bases). V was shortened by 0 bases and J by 6 bases, with 10 bases between the two germline ends. Germline loops: CDR1 SGDLS, CDR2 YYNGEE. The CDR3 is 13 amino acids.

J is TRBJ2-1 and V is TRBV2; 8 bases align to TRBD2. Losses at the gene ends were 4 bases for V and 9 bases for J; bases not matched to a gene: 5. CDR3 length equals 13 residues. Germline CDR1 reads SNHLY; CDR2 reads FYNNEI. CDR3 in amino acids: CASSALLAAEQFF. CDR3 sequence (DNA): TGTGCCAGCAGTGCACTACTAGCGGCTGAGCAGTTCTTC.

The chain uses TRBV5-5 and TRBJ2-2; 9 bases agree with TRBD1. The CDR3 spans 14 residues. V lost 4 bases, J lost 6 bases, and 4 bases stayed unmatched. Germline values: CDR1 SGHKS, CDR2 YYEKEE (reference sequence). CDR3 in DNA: TGTGCCAGCAGCCGGGACAGGGCGGCCGGGGAGCTGTTTTTT. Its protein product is CASSRDRAAGELFF.

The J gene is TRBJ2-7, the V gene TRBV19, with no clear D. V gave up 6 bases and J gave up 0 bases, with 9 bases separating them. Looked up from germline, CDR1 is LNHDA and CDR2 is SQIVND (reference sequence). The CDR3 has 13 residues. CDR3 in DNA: TGTGCCAGTAGCCATAAGAGCTCCTACGAGCAGTACTTC. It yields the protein CASSHKSSYEQYF.

The CDR3 protein is CASTSGGKTQYF. The CDR3 DNA follows: TGTGCCAGTACCAGCGGGGGGAAGACCCAGTACTTC. The chain is built from TRBV19 and TRBJ2-5, with 9 bases aligning to TRBD2. The CDR3 runs 12 residues. CDR1 LNHDA and CDR2 SQIVND come from the germline V gene (reference sequence). V shed 7 bases and J 6 bases; nucleotides not matched to a gene: 3.

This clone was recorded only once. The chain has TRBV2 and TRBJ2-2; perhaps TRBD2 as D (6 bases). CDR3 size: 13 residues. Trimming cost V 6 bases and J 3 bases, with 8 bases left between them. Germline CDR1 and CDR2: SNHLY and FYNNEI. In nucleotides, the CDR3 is TGTGCCAGCAGACGGGGGTACACCGGGGAGCTGTTTTTT. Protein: CASRRGYTGELFF.

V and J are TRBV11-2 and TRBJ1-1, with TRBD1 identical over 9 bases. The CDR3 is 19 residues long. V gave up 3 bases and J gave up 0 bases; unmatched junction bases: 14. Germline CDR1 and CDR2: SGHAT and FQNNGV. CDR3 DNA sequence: TGTGCCAGCAGCTTTGTTGGACAGGGGCGACGGGGCATGAACACTGAAGCTTTCTTT. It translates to CASSFVGQGRRGMNTEAFF.

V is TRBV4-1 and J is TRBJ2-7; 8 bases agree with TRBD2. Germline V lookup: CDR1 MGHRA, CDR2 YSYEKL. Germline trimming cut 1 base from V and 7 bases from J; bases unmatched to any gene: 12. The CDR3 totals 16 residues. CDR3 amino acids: CASSQGPGLGGREQYF. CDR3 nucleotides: TGCGCCAGCAGCCAAGGACCGGGACTAGGAGGGAGGGAGCAGTACTTC.

This chain's CDR3 is CASSQDWNGAGEQYF. The CDR3 nucleotides read TGCGCCAGCAGCCAAGATTGGAACGGGGCAGGGGAGCAGTACTTC. V usage is TRBV4-1 and J usage is TRBJ2-7; D may be TRBD1 or TRBD2 (5 bases each). V lost 0 bases, J lost 7 bases, and 16 bases lay in between. The germline CDR1 and CDR2 sequences are MGHRA and YSYEKL. CDR3 length equals 15 residues.